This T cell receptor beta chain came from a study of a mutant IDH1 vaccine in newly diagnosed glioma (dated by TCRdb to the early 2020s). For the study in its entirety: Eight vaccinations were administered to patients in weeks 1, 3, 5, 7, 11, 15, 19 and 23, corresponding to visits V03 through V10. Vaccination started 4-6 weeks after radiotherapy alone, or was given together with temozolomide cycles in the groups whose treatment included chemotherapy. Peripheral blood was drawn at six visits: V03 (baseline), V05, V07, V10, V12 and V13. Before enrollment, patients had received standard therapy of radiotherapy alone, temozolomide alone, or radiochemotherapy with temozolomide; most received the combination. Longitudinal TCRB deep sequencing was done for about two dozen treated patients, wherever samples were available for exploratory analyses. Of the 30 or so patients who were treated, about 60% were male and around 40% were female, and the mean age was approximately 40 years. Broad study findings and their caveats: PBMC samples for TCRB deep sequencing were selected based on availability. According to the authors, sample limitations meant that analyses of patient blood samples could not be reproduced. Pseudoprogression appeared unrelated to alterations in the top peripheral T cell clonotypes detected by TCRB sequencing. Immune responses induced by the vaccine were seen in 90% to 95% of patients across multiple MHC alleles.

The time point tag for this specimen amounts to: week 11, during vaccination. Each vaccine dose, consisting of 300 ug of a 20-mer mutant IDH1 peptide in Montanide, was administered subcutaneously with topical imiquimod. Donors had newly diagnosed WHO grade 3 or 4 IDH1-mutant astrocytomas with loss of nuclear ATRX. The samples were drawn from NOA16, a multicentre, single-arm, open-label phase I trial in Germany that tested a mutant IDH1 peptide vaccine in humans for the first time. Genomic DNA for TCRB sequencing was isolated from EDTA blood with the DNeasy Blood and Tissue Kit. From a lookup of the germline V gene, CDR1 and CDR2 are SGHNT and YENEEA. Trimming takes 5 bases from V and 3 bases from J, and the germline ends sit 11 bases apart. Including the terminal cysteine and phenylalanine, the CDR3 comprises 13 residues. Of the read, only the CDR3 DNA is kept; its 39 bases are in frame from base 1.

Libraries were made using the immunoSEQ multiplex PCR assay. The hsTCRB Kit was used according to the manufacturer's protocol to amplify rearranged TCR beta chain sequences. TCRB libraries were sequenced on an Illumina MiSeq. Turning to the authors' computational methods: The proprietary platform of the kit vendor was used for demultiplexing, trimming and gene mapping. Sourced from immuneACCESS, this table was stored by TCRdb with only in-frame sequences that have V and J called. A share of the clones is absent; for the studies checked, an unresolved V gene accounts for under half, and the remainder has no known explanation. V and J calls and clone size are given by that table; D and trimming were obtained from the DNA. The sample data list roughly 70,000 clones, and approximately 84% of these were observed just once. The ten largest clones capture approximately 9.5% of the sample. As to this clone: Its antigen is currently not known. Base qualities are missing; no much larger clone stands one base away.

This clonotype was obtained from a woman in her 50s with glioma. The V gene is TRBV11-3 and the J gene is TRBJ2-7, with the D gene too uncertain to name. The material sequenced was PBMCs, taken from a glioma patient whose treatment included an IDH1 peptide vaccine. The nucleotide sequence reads TGTGCCAGCAGCCCAATTCCTTACTACGAGCAGTACTTC. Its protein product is CASSPIPYYEQYF.